Each of the 12 T cell receptor beta chains below was sequenced from the same sample in a study of T cell repertoires and leukemia-associated antigens. TCRdb ran MiXCR on the 5' RACE reads and lists one entry per CDR3 protein. This sample carries some 12,000 distinct CDR3 sequences, roughly 43% of them seen once, and the ten largest clones take 27%. No antigens are known for them. The specimen sequenced was CD3+ T cells sorted from blood and cultured. The receptors shown here come from a female donor in good health.

Many counts were recorded for this clonotype. The V call is TRBV6-6, the J call TRBJ2-7; TRBD1 matches at 7 bases. The CDR3 consists of 13 residues. Germline values: CDR1 MNHNY, CDR2 SVGAGI (reference sequence). V gave up 10 bases and J gave up 0 bases; unmatched junction bases: 6. As DNA, the CDR3 is TGTGCCACACTGGACAGGTTCTCCTACGAGCAGTACTTC. The encoded protein is CATLDRFSYEQYF.

The rearrangement joins TRBV6-2 or TRBV6-3 to TRBJ2-1, with 8 bases aligning to TRBD1. CDR3 length: 16 residues. The V and J ends lost 7 bases and 4 bases, in that order; junction bases with no gene match: 12. CDR1 is MNHEY and CDR2 is SVGEGT in the germline V gene. Here the CDR3 reads CASNLPPGQAYNEQFF. In nucleotides, the CDR3 is TGTGCCAGCAATCTACCCCCGGGACAGGCATACAATGAGCAGTTCTTC.

This clonotype qualifies as medium-sized. The J gene is TRBJ2-1, the V gene TRBV7-9; D remains unclear. Germline loops: CDR1 SEHNR, CDR2 FQNEAQ (reference sequence). The CDR3 has 16 amino acids. Between the trimmed V and J ends, which lost 4 bases and 1 base, there was a span of 14 bases. CDR3 DNA sequence: TGTGCCAGCAGCTACCGGCCTGACTCATCCTACAATGAGCAGTTCTTC. Its protein product is CASSYRPDSSYNEQFF. The full variable domain, rest sourced from reference TRBV7-9 and TRBJ2-1, is DTGVSQNPRHKITKRGQNVTFRCDPISEHNRLYWYRQTLGQGPEFLTYFQNEAQLEKSRLLSDRFSAERPKGSFSTLEIQRTEQGDSAMYLCASSYRPDSSYNEQFFGPGTRLTVL.

This clonotype is medium-sized by share. This chain joins TRBV13 and TRBJ2-3, with D uncertain. Trimming cost V 5 bases and J 3 bases, with 6 bases left between them. CDR1 and CDR2 (germline): PRHDT, FYEKMQ (reference sequence). CDR3 size: 12 residues. CDR3 in amino acids: CASSQTTDTQYF. DNA for the CDR3: TGTGCCAGCAGCCAGACTACAGATACGCAGTATTTT.

This clonotype has a count of ten or more. The CDR3 region is CASSLGPANEQYF. CDR3 in DNA: TGTGCCAGCAGCTTGGGACCTGCCAACGAGCAGTACTTC. This chain links TRBV14 with TRBJ2-7; tentatively, D is TRBD1 or TRBD2 (5 bases each). Per germline, CDR1 SGHDN and CDR2 FVKESK. V was pared by 5 bases and J by 5 bases, with 13 bases between. The CDR3 totals 13 residues.

This clonotype appeared many times. This sequence joins TRBV5-6 and TRBJ2-7, with 9 positions matching TRBD1. This CDR3 region has 16 residues. Trimming removed 4 bases from V and 4 bases from J; junction bases left unmatched: 12. CDR1 and CDR2 (germline): SGHDT, YYEEEE. The CDR3: CASSLYTGTGIYEQYF. CDR3 sequence (DNA): TGTGCCAGCAGCCTATACACCGGGACAGGGATTTACGAGCAGTACTTC.

This clonotype was observed a single time. The CDR3 carries no conserved terminal phenylalanine or tryptophan, so it likely arises from a read error. The rearrangement uses TRBV20-1 and TRBJ1-5, with TRBD1 matching over 8 bases. Germline assignment: CDR1 DFQATT and CDR2 SNEGSKA (reference sequence). The CDR3 is 15 residues long. Trimming took 3 bases from V and 5 from J; bases not matched to a gene: 9. CDR3 DNA sequence: TGCAGTGCTAGGGGAACAGGGGGTATGGATCAGCCCCAGCATCTC. Its translation is CSARGTGGMDQPQHL.

This chain links TRBV30 with TRBJ2-2, with D possibly matching TRBD1 (6 bases). CDR3 length equals 15 residues. Germline-derived CDR1 and CDR2 are GTSNPN and SVGIG (reference sequence). The V and J ends lost 0 bases and 4 bases respectively, with 12 bases between them. CDR3 coding DNA: TGTGCCTGGAGTGTACTCATGGACAGCACCGGGGAGCTGTTTTTT. Protein sequence: CAWSVLMDSTGELFF.

This clonotype was counted ten times or more. The V and J genes are TRBV27 and TRBJ2-1, with D maybe TRBD2 (5 bases). CDR3 length: 15 amino acids. With 2 bases removed from V and 9 bases from J, the gap between germline ends came to 17 bases. The germline V gene encodes CDR1 MNHEY and CDR2 SMNVEV (reference sequence). The CDR3 DNA reads TGTGCCAGCAGTTTACTAGCCCTAGGGAACAGTGAGCAGTTCTTC. The encoded protein is CASSLLALGNSEQFF.

The chain is built from TRBV4-2 and TRBJ2-1; TRBD2 matches at 8 bases. After removal of 0 bases from V and 6 bases from J, the junction contained 7 bases not matched to a gene. Germline loops: CDR1 LGHNA, CDR2 YNFKEQ. CDR3 length: 16 residues. As DNA, the CDR3 is TGTGCCAGCAGCCAAGAATACGGGAGGGCCGCCAATGAGCAGTTCTTC. This translates into CASSQEYGRAANEQFF.

This clonotype was seen many times. The chain employs TRBV11-1 and TRBJ2-3; 7 bases fit TRBD2. Losses at the gene ends were 6 bases for V and 6 bases for J; bases not matched to a gene: 6. The CDR3 is 13 amino acids. Germline CDR1 reads SGHAT; CDR2 reads FQDESV (reference sequence). CDR3 DNA: TGTGCCAGCAGAGCAAGCGGGACGGATACGCAGTATTTT. It translates to CASRASGTDTQYF.

The chain joins TRBV7-6 to TRBJ2-3; 8 bases are shared with TRBD2. The CDR3 is made up of 15 amino acids. The V segment lost 5 bases and the J segment 14 bases; nucleotides outside the gene matches: 18. Germline assignment: CDR1 SGHVS and CDR2 FNYEAQ. The CDR3 sequence: CASSPIAGTADPLYF. CDR3 DNA: TGTGCCAGCAGCCCTATAGCGGGAACGGCAGATCCGCTGTATTTT.